The subject of this entry is one T cell receptor (beta chain). Its target is unknown. This CDR3 comprises 13 residues. The germline V gene has CDR1 ENHRY and CDR2 SYGVKD. Trimming left V 2 bases short and J 2 bases short, with 6 bases between. Genomic DNA, the template, was used for profiling of the TCR beta VDJ and CDR3. TCRdb itself ran the reads through MiXCR, one entry per CDR3 protein. The table lists roughly 150,000 distinct CDR3 sequences, roughly 40% of them singletons. The sample comes from a study of CD8+CD57+ T cells in acquired aplastic anemia. The overall study: DNA from sorted CD4+ and CD8+ cells averaged roughly 3.2 ug.

Study results and limitations: CD8+ Simpson's diversity showed no significant patient-control difference. Patients and controls shared approximately 28 CD8+ CDR3 sequences.

The chain is built from TRBV10-3 and TRBJ1-2; no clear D gene. This receptor was identified in a human donor in good health. The sample taken for sequencing was sorted CD4+, CD8+, or CD8+CD57+ T cells (not recorded which) from PBMCs. For the CDR3, the DNA is TGTGCCATCAGTGAGACAAGAAACTATGGCTACACCTTC. It translates to CAISETRNYGYTF.